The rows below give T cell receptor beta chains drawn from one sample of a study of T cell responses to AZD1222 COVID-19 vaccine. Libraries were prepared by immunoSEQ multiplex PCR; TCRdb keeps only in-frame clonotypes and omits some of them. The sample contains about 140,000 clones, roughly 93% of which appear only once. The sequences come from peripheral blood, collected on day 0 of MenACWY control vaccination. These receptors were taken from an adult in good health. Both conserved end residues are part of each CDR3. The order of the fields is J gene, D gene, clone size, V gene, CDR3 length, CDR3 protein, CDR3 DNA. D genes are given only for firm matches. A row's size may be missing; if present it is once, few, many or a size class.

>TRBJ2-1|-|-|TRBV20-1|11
CSAREYGEQFF
TGCAGTGCTAGAGAGTACGGGGAGCAGTTCTTC
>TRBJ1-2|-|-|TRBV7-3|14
CASSLSGDSGGYTF
TGTGCCAGCAGCTTATCTGGGGATTCGGGGGGCTACACCTTC
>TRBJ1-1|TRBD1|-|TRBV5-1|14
CASRATGGETEAFF
TGCGCCAGCAGGGCGACAGGGGGGGAAACTGAAGCTTTCTTT
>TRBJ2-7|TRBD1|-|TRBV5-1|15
CASSRGTGGFYEQYF
TGCGCCAGCAGCAGGGGGACAGGGGGCTTCTACGAGCAGTACTTC
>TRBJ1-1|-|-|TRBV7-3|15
CASSLNREMNTEAFF
TGTGCCAGCAGCTTAAACAGGGAAATGAACACTGAAGCTTTCTTT
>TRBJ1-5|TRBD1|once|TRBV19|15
CASSIPQGERQPQHF
TGTGCCAGTAGTATCCCACAGGGGGAAAGACAGCCCCAGCATTTT
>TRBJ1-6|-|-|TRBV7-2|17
CASSLAGLGSYNSPLHF
TGTGCCAGCAGCTTGGCGGGTCTCGGCTCCTATAATTCACCCCTCCACTTT
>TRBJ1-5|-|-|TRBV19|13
CASRIGGNQPQHF
TGTGCCAGTAGAATTGGAGGCAATCAGCCCCAGCATTTT
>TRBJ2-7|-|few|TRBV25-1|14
CASSATARSYEQYF
TGTGCCAGCAGTGCGACGGCAAGGTCCTACGAGCAGTACTTC
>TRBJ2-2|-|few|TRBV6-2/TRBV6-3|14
CASSYSVHTGELFF
TGTGCCAGCAGTTACAGCGTGCACACCGGGGAGCTGTTTTTT
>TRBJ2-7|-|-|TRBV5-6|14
CASSLTSSSYEQYF
TGTGCCAGCAGTCTGACGTCCAGCTCCTACGAGCAGTACTTC
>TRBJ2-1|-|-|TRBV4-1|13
CASSQAPTSEQFF
TGCGCCAGCAGCCAAGCCCCCACTAGCGAGCAGTTCTTC
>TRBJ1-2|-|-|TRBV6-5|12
CASRDRNYGYTF
TGTGCCAGCAGGGACCGCAACTATGGCTACACCTTC
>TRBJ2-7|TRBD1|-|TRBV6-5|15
CASSLHRGYNYEQYF
TGTGCCAGCAGTTTACACAGGGGTTACAACTACGAGCAGTACTTC
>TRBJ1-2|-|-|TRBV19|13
CASSMGRARGYTF
TGTGCCAGTAGTATGGGCAGGGCAAGAGGCTACACCTTC
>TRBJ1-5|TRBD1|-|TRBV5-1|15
CASSAGTGQYQPQHF
TGCGCCAGCAGCGCCGGGACAGGTCAATATCAGCCCCAGCATTTT
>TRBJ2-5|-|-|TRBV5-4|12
CASSPEMETQYF
TGTGCCAGCAGCCCGGAAATGGAGACCCAGTACTTC
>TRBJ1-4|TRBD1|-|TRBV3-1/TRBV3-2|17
CASSQFPPGGGNEKLFF
TGTGCCAGCAGCCAATTCCCGCCAGGGGGAGGAAATGAAAAACTGTTTTTT
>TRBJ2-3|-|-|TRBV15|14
CATSRVRRTDTQYF
TGTGCCACCAGCAGAGTCCGGAGGACAGATACGCAGTATTTT
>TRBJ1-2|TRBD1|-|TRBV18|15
CASSRQGGLDYGYTF
TGTGCCAGCTCACGACAGGGGGGACTGGACTATGGCTACACCTTC
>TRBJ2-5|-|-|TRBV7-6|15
CASSRHRGEMETQYF
TGTGCCAGCAGTCGACACCGGGGAGAGATGGAGACCCAGTACTTC
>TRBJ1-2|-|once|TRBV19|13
CAISDRGDYGYTF
TGTGCCATCTCGGACCGTGGGGACTATGGCTACACCTTC
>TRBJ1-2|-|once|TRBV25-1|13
CASSEFGGVGYTF
TGTGCCAGCAGTGAATTTGGGGGTGTAGGCTACACCTTC
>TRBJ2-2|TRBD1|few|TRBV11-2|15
CASSFAGTGNGELFF
TGTGCCAGCAGCTTCGCCGGGACAGGGAACGGGGAGCTGTTTTTT
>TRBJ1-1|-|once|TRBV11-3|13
CASSLAPNTEAFF
TGTGCCAGCAGCTTAGCCCCGAACACTGAAGCTTTCTTT
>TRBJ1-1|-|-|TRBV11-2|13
CASSPDQNTEAFF
TGTGCCAGCAGCCCCGACCAGAACACTGAAGCTTTCTTT